This TCR beta chain was recorded in a study of OX40 agonist ivuxolimab in advanced cancers. The wider study: Patients were under 90% male with ages about 20 to 79, mean 60. Prior checkpoint blockade (anti-PD-1, anti-PD-L1 or anti-CTLA-4) was permitted; approximately 44% had it.

Only in-frame clones appear in the TCRdb table, and some are missing; sequencing was by immunoSEQ multiplex PCR. This table has 55,000 to 75,000 clones, approximately 81% appearing once. There are 12 residues in the CDR3. CDR1 is SEHNR and CDR2 is FQNEAQ in the germline V gene (reference sequence). The trim removed 5 bases at V and 7 bases at J, leaving 5 bases unmatched. The chain carries TRBV7-9 and TRBJ2-7, with TRBD1 matching over 7 bases. This sequence originates from an adult with an advanced solid tumor such as melanoma, head and neck, liver or kidney cancer. The sample consisted of CD4+ or CD8+ T cells sorted from blood, taken in a trial of the OX40 agonist ivuxolimab. The CDR3 DNA follows: TGTGCCAGCAGCGTAACAGGGGTTGAGCAGTACTTC. It specifies CASSVTGVEQYF.